The following is a T cell receptor beta chain sequence with its context. This sample is part of a study of shared clonotypes between healthy human individuals. Study at large: CD4 naive and memory got three plates each, CD8 naive two, CD8 memory one.

Germline loops: CDR1 LNHDA, CDR2 SQIVND (reference sequence). Deletions cut 3 bases from V and 5 bases from J, with 14 bases between. The length of the CDR3 is 14 residues. TCRdb keeps only in-frame clones here, not all; method: immunoSEQ multiplex PCR. The sample shows roughly 2.6 million clones, around 90% of them seen only once. The sample was naive CD4+ T cells sorted from blood. The subset: CD45RA+ positively selected. This receptor was taken from a man aged 18 to 30 in good health. This chain connects TRBV19 to TRBJ2-7; D might be TRBD1 (5 bases). The CDR3 reads CASSIALQGDEQYF. The CDR3 DNA is TGTGCCAGTAGTATCGCCCTCCAGGGCGACGAGCAGTACTTC.